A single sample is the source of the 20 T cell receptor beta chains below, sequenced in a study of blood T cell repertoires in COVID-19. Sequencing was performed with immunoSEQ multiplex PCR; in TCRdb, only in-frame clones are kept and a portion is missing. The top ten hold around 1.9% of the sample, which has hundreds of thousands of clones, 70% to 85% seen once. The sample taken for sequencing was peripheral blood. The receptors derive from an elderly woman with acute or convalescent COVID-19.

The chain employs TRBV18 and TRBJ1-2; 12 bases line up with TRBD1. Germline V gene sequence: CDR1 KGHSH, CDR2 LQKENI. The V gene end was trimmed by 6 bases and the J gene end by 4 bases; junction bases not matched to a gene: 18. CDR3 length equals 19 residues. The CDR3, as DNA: TGTGCCAGCTCTCCCAGCCCCGCGGGACAGGGGGCGCTTGGCTATGGCTACACCTTC. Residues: CASSPSPAGQGALGYGYTF. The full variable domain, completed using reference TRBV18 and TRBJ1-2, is NAGVMQNPRHLVRRRGQEARLRCSPMKGHSHVYWYRQLPEEGLKFMVYLQKENIIDESGMPKERFSAEFPKEGPSILRIQQVVRGDSAAYFCASSPSPAGQGALGYGYTFGSGTRLTVV.

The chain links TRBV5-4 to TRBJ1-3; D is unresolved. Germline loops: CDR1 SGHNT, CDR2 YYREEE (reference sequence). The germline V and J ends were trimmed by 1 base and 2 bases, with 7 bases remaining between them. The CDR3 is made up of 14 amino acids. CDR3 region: CASSLPGAGNTIYF. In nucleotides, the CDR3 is TGTGCCAGCAGCTTGCCAGGCGCTGGAAACACCATATATTTT.

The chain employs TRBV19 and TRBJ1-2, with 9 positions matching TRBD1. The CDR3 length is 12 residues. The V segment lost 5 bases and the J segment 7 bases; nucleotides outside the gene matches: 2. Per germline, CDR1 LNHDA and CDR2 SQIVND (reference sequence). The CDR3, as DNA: TGTGCCAGTAGTCAGACAGGGGGTGGCTACACCTTC. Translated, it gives CASSQTGGGYTF. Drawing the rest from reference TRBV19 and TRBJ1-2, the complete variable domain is DGGITQSPKYLFRKEGQNVTLSCEQNLNHDAMYWYRQDPGQGLRLIYYSQIVNDFQKGDIAEGYSVSREKKESFPLTVTSAQKNPTAFYLCASSQTGGGYTFGSGTRLTVV.

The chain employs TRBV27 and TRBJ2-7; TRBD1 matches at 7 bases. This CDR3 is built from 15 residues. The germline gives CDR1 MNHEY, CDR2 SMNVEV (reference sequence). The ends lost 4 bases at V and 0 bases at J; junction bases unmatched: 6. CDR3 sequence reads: CASSWTGRSSYEQYF. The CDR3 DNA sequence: TGTGCCAGCAGTTGGACAGGAAGGAGCTCCTACGAGCAGTACTTC.

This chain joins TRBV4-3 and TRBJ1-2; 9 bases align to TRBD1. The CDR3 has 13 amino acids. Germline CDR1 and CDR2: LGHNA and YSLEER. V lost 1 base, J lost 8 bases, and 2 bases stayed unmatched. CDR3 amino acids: CASSQGTGVGYTF. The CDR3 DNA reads TGCGCCAGCAGCCAAGGGACAGGGGTCGGCTACACCTTC.

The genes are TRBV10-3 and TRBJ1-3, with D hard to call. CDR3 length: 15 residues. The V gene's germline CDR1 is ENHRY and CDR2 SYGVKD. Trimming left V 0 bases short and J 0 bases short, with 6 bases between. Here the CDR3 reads CAISESRNSGNTIYF. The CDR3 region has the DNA TGTGCCATCAGTGAGTCTAGAAACTCTGGAAACACCATATATTTT.

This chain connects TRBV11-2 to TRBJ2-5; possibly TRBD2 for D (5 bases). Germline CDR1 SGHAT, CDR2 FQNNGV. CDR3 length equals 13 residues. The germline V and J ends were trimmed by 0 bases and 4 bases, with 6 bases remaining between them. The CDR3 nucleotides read TGTGCCAGCAGCTTAGAGGACTTAGAGACCCAGTACTTC. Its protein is CASSLEDLETQYF.

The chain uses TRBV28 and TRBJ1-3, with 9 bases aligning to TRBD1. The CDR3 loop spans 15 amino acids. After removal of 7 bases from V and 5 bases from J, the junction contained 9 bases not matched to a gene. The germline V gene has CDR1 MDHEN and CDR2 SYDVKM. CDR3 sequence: CASTQPGTGRNTIYF. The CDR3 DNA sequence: TGTGCCAGCACCCAACCAGGGACAGGGAGAAACACCATATATTTT.

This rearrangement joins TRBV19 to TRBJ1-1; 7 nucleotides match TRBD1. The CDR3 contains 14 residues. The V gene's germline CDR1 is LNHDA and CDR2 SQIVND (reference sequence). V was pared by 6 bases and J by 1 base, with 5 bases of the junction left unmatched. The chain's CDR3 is CASRGQTGNTEAFF. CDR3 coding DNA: TGTGCCAGTAGGGGACAGACAGGGAACACTGAAGCTTTCTTT.

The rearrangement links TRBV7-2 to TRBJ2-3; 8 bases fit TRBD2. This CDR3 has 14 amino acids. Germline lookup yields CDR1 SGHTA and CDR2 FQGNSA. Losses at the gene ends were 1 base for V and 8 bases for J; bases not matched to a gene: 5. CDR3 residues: CASSLEFRGGTQYF. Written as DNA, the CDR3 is TGTGCCAGCAGCTTAGAATTTCGGGGGGGTACGCAGTATTTT. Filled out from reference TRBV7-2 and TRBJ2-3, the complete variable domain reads GAGVSQSPSNKVTEKGKDVELRCDPISGHTALYWYRQSLGQGLEFLIYFQGNSAPDKSGLPSDRFSAERTGGSVSTLTIQRTQQEDSAVYLCASSLEFRGGTQYFGPGTRLTVL.

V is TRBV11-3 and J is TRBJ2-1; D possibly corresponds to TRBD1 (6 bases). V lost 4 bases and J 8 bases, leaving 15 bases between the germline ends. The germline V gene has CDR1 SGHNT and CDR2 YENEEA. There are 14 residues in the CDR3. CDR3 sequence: CASSSRHGGDEQFF. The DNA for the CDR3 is TGTGCCAGCAGCTCCCGACATGGGGGCGATGAGCAGTTCTTC. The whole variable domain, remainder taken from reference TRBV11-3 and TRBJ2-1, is EAGVVQSPRYKIIEKKQPVAFWCNPISGHNTLYWYLQNLGQGPELLIRYENEEAVDDSQLPKDRFSAERLKGVDSTLKIQPAELGDSAVYLCASSSRHGGDEQFFGPGTRLTVL.

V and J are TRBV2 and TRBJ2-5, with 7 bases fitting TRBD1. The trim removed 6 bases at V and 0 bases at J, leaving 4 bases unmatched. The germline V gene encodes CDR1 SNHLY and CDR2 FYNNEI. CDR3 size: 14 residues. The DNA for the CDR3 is TGTGCCAGCAGGACGGGACAGAACCAAGAGACCCAGTACTTC. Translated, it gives CASRTGQNQETQYF.

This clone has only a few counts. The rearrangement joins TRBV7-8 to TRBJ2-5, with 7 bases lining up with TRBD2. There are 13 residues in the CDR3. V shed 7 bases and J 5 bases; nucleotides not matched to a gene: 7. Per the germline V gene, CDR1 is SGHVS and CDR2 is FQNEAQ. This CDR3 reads CASTWGGRETQYF. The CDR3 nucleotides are TGTGCCAGCACCTGGGGAGGGCGGGAGACCCAGTACTTC.

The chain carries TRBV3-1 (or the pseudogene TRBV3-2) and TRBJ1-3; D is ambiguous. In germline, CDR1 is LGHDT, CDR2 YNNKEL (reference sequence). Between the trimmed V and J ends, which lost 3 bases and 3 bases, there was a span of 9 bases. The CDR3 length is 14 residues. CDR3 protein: CASSHGGGGNTIYF. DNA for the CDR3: TGTGCCAGCAGCCATGGTGGCGGTGGAAACACCATATATTTT.

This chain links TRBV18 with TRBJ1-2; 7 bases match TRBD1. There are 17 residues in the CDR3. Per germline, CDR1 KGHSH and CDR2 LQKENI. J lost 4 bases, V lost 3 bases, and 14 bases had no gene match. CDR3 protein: CASSPRDSHTTSYGYTF. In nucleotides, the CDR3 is TGTGCCAGCTCACCCCGGGACAGTCATACTACTTCCTATGGCTACACCTTC.

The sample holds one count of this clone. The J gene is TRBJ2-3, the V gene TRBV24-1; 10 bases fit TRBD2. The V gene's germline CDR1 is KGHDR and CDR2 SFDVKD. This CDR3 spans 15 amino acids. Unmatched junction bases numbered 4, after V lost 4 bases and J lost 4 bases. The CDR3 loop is CATSESGRASDTQYF. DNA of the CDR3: TGTGCCACCAGTGAAAGCGGGAGGGCATCAGATACGCAGTATTTT.

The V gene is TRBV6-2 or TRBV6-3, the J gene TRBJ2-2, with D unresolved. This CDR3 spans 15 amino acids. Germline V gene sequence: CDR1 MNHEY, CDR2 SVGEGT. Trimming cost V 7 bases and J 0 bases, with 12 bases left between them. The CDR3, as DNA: TGTGCCAGCACCCCGACACATACGAACACCGGGGAGCTGTTTTTT. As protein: CASTPTHTNTGELFF.

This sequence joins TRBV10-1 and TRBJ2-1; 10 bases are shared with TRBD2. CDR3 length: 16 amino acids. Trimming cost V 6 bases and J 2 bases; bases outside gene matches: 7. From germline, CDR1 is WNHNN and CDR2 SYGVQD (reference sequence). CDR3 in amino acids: CASRDTSGETYNEQFF. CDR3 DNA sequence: TGCGCCAGCAGGGATACTAGCGGGGAGACCTACAATGAGCAGTTCTTC.

CDR3 in DNA: TGTGCCAGTAGTCAACGCCGACAGCTCCCCCTCGGTGGCTACACCTTC. It yields the protein CASSQRRQLPLGGYTF. This chain uses TRBV19 with TRBJ1-2; TRBD1 might be the D (5 bases). CDR1 and CDR2 (germline): LNHDA, SQIVND (reference sequence). The CDR3 totals 16 residues. Trimming took off 5 bases at V and 7 bases at J, with 23 bases between the two ends.

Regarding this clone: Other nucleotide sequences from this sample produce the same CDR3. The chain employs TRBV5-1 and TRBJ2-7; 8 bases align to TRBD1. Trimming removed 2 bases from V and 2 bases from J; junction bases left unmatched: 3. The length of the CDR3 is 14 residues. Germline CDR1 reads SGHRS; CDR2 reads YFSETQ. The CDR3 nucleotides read TGCGCCAGCAGCTTCGGACAGGGAACCTACGAGCAGTACTTC. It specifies CASSFGQGTYEQYF. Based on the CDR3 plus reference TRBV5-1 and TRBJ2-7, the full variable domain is KAGVTQTPRYLIKTRGQQVTLSCSPISGHRSVSWYQQTPGQGLQFLFEYFSETQRNKGNFPGRFSGRQFSNSRSEMNVSTLELGDSALYLCASSFGQGTYEQYFGPGTRLTVT.